Presented here are 30 T cell receptor beta chains from one specimen sequenced in a study of radiation and T cells in renal cell carcinoma. Time point noted: blood 4 weeks post-SBRT, at nephrectomy. Specified treatment: 15 Gy SBRT to primary tumor, nephrectomy 4 weeks later. The table came from immunoSEQ multiplex PCR; TCRdb's copy has only in-frame clones and leaves some out. The table records some 64,000 clones, roughly 80% of them present only once. Source: blood, taken from a patient whose treatment included radiotherapy and nephrectomy. The receptors here all came from a man aged 55 to 69 with renal cell carcinoma.

The gene calls are TRBV5-4 and TRBJ1-4; TRBD1 matches 9 bases. This CDR3 contains 18 residues. The germline CDR1 and CDR2 sequences are SGHNT and YYREEE (reference sequence). The trim removed 0 bases at V and 6 bases at J, leaving 12 bases unmatched. CDR3 nucleotides: TGTGCCAGCAGCTTGGTGGGGGAGTTTGGGGACAGGGATGAAAAACTGTTTTTT. Its protein is CASSLVGEFGDRDEKLFF.

The rearrangement joins TRBV30 to TRBJ1-1; D is undetermined. Trimming removed 0 bases from V and 2 bases from J, with 10 bases in between. The CDR3 extends over 14 amino acids. Looked up from germline, CDR1 is GTSNPN and CDR2 is SVGIG (reference sequence). As DNA, the CDR3 is TGTGCCTGGAGTGTGGGCGGATTAAACACTGAAGCTTTCTTT. Translated: CAWSVGGLNTEAFF.

The V and J genes are TRBV7-9 and TRBJ2-2, with 9 bases lining up with TRBD1. Germline trimming cut 1 base from V and 6 bases from J; bases unmatched to any gene: 3. Per germline, CDR1 SEHNR and CDR2 FQNEAQ (reference sequence). The CDR3 runs 15 residues. This CDR3 reads CASSLVTGGAGELFF. The CDR3 nucleotides are TGTGCCAGCAGCTTAGTCACAGGGGGCGCCGGGGAGCTGTTTTTT. The full variable domain, with the rest looked up from reference TRBV7-9 and TRBJ2-2, is DTGVSQNPRHKITKRGQNVTFRCDPISEHNRLYWYRQTLGQGPEFLTYFQNEAQLEKSRLLSDRFSAERPKGSFSTLEIQRTEQGDSAMYLCASSLVTGGAGELFFGEGSRLTVL.

The chain uses TRBV14 and TRBJ2-1; D call uncertain. The CDR3 is 16 amino acids. The V gene's germline CDR1 is SGHDN and CDR2 FVKESK. The V end lost 2 bases, the J end lost 0 bases, and 11 bases lay between the germline ends. The chain's CDR3 is CASSQTYVRSYNEQFF. CDR3 bases: TGTGCCAGCAGCCAAACTTACGTACGCTCCTACAATGAGCAGTTCTTC.

There are a few counts of this clone. The rearrangement joins TRBV7-2 to TRBJ1-1; the D is unclear. V was cut by 3 bases and J by 4 bases, with 12 bases left in between. Germline V gene data show CDR1 as SGHTA and CDR2 as FQGNSA. The CDR3 length is 14 residues. CDR3 loop: CASSFDSLPTEAFF. In DNA, the CDR3 is TGTGCCAGCAGCTTTGACTCGTTACCCACTGAAGCTTTCTTT.

The rearrangement joins TRBV6-6 to TRBJ1-4; D not resolved. Per germline, CDR1 MNHNY and CDR2 SVGAGI (reference sequence). Trimming removed 8 bases from V and 4 bases from J, with 11 bases in between. The CDR3 has 13 amino acids. CDR3 sequence: CASLDGLNEKLFF. DNA of the CDR3: TGTGCCAGCCTGGACGGGCTTAATGAAAAACTGTTTTTT.

The chain uses TRBV14 and TRBJ2-5; 12 bases line up with TRBD1. This CDR3 contains 18 residues. After removal of 3 bases from V and 2 bases from J, the junction contained 10 bases not matched to a gene. The germline V gene encodes CDR1 SGHDN and CDR2 FVKESK. CDR3 sequence (DNA): TGTGCCAGCAGCCAGGGACAGGGGGCCCACAGCGTACAAGAGACCCAGTACTTC. This translates into CASSQGQGAHSVQETQYF.

V gene TRBV19 combines with J gene TRBJ2-7; TRBD1 matches 7 bases. Germline CDR1 LNHDA, CDR2 SQIVND (reference sequence). V lost 3 bases and J lost 4; bases outside the gene matches: 15. The CDR3 has 17 amino acids. CDR3 bases: TGTGCCAGTAGTATTGAGGGTTTGACAGGGCCCGTTTACGAGCAGTACGTC. Its protein product is CASSIEGLTGPVYEQYV.

The chain recombines TRBV18 with TRBJ2-1; TRBD2 matches 10 bases. In germline, CDR1 is KGHSH, CDR2 LQKENI. The CDR3 loop spans 16 amino acids. V lost 0 bases, J lost 5 bases, and 4 bases stayed unmatched. This chain's CDR3 is CASSPPVLAGDNEQFF. The CDR3, as DNA: TGTGCCAGCTCACCACCTGTTCTAGCGGGAGACAATGAGCAGTTCTTC.

The V gene is TRBV5-4, the J gene TRBJ2-5, with D tentatively TRBD1 (6 bases). Trimming took 1 base from V and 5 from J, leaving 15 bases between them. The germline V gene encodes CDR1 SGHNT and CDR2 YYREEE (reference sequence). The length of the CDR3 is 15 residues. In nucleotides, the CDR3 is TGTGCCAGCAGCTTGAGCCAGGGGAGATTGGAGACCCAGTACTTC. It specifies CASSLSQGRLETQYF.

J is TRBJ2-1 and V is TRBV14; TRBD2 matches at 15 bases. Germline V lookup: CDR1 SGHDN, CDR2 FVKESK. The CDR3 loop spans 14 amino acids. The ends lost 4 bases at V and 14 bases at J; junction bases unmatched: 6. The CDR3 DNA reads TGTGCCAGCAGCCCCGGACTAGCGGGGGGGCATAAGTTCTTC. Encoded protein: CASSPGLAGGHKFF.

The rearrangement joins TRBV5-1 to TRBJ2-1, with TRBD2 matching 8 bases. Germline V gives CDR1 SGHRS, CDR2 YFSETQ. J was trimmed by 8 bases and V by 0 bases; bases with no gene match: 1. The CDR3 sequence is 13 residues long. The CDR3 protein is CASSLAGGYEQFF. The CDR3 DNA is TGCGCCAGCAGCTTGGCGGGAGGGTATGAGCAGTTCTTC.

As regards this clone: The junction departs from germline at one end; a sequencing error may be responsible. The gene calls are TRBV4-3 and TRBJ2-3; 8 nucleotides align to TRBD1. CDR3 size: 14 residues. CDR1 and CDR2 from the germline V gene are LGHNA and YSLEER. In DNA, the CDR3 is TGCGCCAGCAGCCAAGTGGGCAGAGCAGGGGGCCGTTCTTTT. Amino acids: CASSQVGRAGGRSF.

This clone occurred once. The gene calls are TRBV10-1 and TRBJ1-3, with D perhaps matching TRBD1 (6 bases). The length of the CDR3 is 15 residues. Per the germline V gene, CDR1 is WNHNN and CDR2 is SYGVQD (reference sequence). Trimming took off 6 bases at V and 0 bases at J, with 12 bases between the two ends. CDR3 coding DNA: TGCGCCAGCAGCGCAGGGGTCTACTCTGGAAACACCATATATTTT. Its protein product is CASSAGVYSGNTIYF.

This chain joins TRBV6-1 and TRBJ2-2; D unresolved. Germline V gene sequence: CDR1 MNHNS, CDR2 SASEGT. The CDR3 covers 13 residues. Between the trimmed V and J ends, which lost 6 bases and 1 base, there was a span of 6 bases. The DNA for the CDR3 is TGTGCCAGCAGGCCAGGGAACACCGGGGAGCTGTTTTTT. Encoded protein: CASRPGNTGELFF.

The rearrangement uses TRBV5-4 and TRBJ1-5; the D is unclear. The CDR3 loop spans 14 amino acids. V dropped 0 bases and J dropped 0 bases, with 4 bases sitting between them. Germline loops: CDR1 SGHNT, CDR2 YYREEE (reference sequence). The CDR3 coding sequence is TGTGCCAGCAGCTTGGCGGGTAGCAATCAGCCCCAGCATTTT. The encoded protein is CASSLAGSNQPQHF.

The V call is TRBV7-2, the J call TRBJ2-5, with TRBD2 matching over 8 bases. Trimming cost V 0 bases and J 4 bases; bases outside gene matches: 1. The germline V gene has CDR1 SGHTA and CDR2 FQGNSA. The CDR3 covers 14 residues. CDR3: CASSLATSAETQYF. The CDR3 DNA sequence: TGTGCCAGCAGCTTAGCGACTAGCGCAGAGACCCAGTACTTC.

The rearrangement links TRBV9 to TRBJ2-7; either TRBD1 or TRBD2 may supply D (5 bases each). This CDR3 is 15 amino acids long. V lost 4 bases, J lost 0 bases, and 14 bases lay in between. The V gene's germline CDR1 is SGDLS and CDR2 YYNGEE. For the CDR3, the DNA is TGTGCCAGCAGCCCGGGACGGTCGAGCTCCTACGAGCAGTACTTC. It encodes CASSPGRSSSYEQYF.

The chain combines TRBV19 with TRBJ1-5; the D is unclear. This CDR3 contains 14 residues. Per the germline V gene, CDR1 is LNHDA and CDR2 is SQIVND (reference sequence). V was pared by 3 bases and J by 0 bases, with 6 bases between. In DNA form, the CDR3 reads TGTGCCAGTAGTATCCAGCTTAGCAATCAGCCCCAGCATTTT. This codes for CASSIQLSNQPQHF.

The chain couples TRBV10-2 to TRBJ2-7, with D uncertain. The CDR3 is 15 amino acids. V lost 3 bases, J lost 1 base, and 13 bases lay in between. Germline values: CDR1 WSHSY, CDR2 SAAADI. The CDR3 here is CASSDRSAASYEQYF. CDR3 DNA: TGCGCCAGCAGTGATAGGTCCGCAGCTTCCTACGAGCAGTACTTC.

The genes are TRBV7-9 and TRBJ2-7; tentatively, D is TRBD1 or TRBD2 (5 bases each). The germline gives CDR1 SEHNR, CDR2 FQNEAQ (reference sequence). CDR3 size: 12 residues. Trimming shortened V by 3 bases and J by 3 bases, and 6 bases separated the two germline ends. CDR3: CASSLGDYEQYV. DNA for the CDR3: TGTGCCAGCAGCTTGGGGGACTACGAGCAGTACGTC.

The gene calls are TRBV6-5 and TRBJ1-6; 9 bases match TRBD1. The CDR3 has 13 residues. Germline lookup yields CDR1 MNHEY and CDR2 SVGAGI. V shed 8 bases and J 8 bases; nucleotides not matched to a gene: 4. The CDR3 nucleotides are TGTGCCAGCGGTGGGACAGGGCATTCACCCCTCCACTTT. Translated, it gives CASGGTGHSPLHF.

V gene TRBV9 combines with J gene TRBJ2-7; 9 bases are shared with TRBD1. The CDR3 totals 14 residues. V dropped 4 bases and J dropped 7; count of bases not matched to a gene: 9. Germline assignment: CDR1 SGDLS and CDR2 YYNGEE. CDR3 sequence reads: CASSPTGGIGEQYF. CDR3 DNA sequence: TGTGCCAGCAGCCCGACAGGGGGTATAGGTGAGCAGTACTTC.

CDR3 DNA: TGCGCCAGCAGCTTGGATGGTAGAGTAGGGAGTGAGCAGTTCTTC. It specifies CASSLDGRVGSEQFF. The rearrangement links TRBV5-1 to TRBJ2-1, with D perhaps TRBD2 (5 bases). This CDR3 spans 15 amino acids. In germline, CDR1 is SGHRS, CDR2 YFSETQ. V shed 0 bases and J shed 9 bases, with 16 bases lying between them.

The rearrangement uses TRBV9 and TRBJ2-5, with 14 positions matching TRBD2. Losses at the gene ends were 6 bases for V and 3 bases for J; bases not matched to a gene: 7. The CDR3 extends over 16 amino acids. Germline CDR1 and CDR2: SGDLS and YYNGEE. CDR3 sequence: CASTRTSGGFEETQYF. CDR3 nucleotide sequence: TGTGCCAGCACCCGGACTAGCGGGGGGTTTGAAGAGACCCAGTACTTC. The whole variable domain, filled in from reference TRBV9 and TRBJ2-5, reads DSGVTQTPKHLITATGQRVTLRCSPRSGDLSVYWYQQSLDQGLQFLIQYYNGEERAKGNILERFSAQQFPDLHSELNLSSLELGDSALYFCASTRTSGGFEETQYFGPGTRLLVL.

The chain employs TRBV19 and TRBJ1-6, with TRBD1 as a possible D gene (6 bases). Germline-derived CDR1 and CDR2 are LNHDA and SQIVND (reference sequence). V lost 8 bases, J lost 4 bases, and 18 bases lay in between. The CDR3 runs to 16 residues. DNA of the CDR3: TGTGCCAGTCTCCCACGGACAGCTAATTATAATTCACCCCTCCACTTT. Amino acids: CASLPRTANYNSPLHF.

The chain carries TRBV11-3 and TRBJ2-1, with 11 positions matching TRBD2. The CDR3 spans 17 residues. Trimming at V came to 1 base and at J to 7 bases, leaving 9 bases not matched to a gene. In germline, CDR1 is SGHNT, CDR2 YENEEA. Written as DNA, the CDR3 is TGTGCCAGCAGCTTAGTAGCGGGAGGGCCTATACCAAATGAGCAGTTCTTC. Encoded protein: CASSLVAGGPIPNEQFF. Combining the CDR3 with reference TRBV11-3 and TRBJ2-1 gives the whole variable domain EAGVVQSPRYKIIEKKQPVAFWCNPISGHNTLYWYLQNLGQGPELLIRYENEEAVDDSQLPKDRFSAERLKGVDSTLKIQPAELGDSAVYLCASSLVAGGPIPNEQFFGPGTRLTVL.

V and J are TRBV5-4 and TRBJ2-7; 7 bases fit TRBD1. The CDR3 runs to 14 residues. Germline CDR1 is SGHNT and CDR2 is YYREEE (reference sequence). V shed 4 bases and J 3 bases; nucleotides not matched to a gene: 7. As DNA, the CDR3 is TGTGCCAGCAGCGCTACAGGGGAAAGCTACGAGCAGTACTTC. Translated, it gives CASSATGESYEQYF.

In DNA, the CDR3 is TGTGCCAGCAGCTTAGATTTATGGGGGTCTAGCGTCAGCACAGATACGCAGTATTTT. This codes for CASSLDLWGSSVSTDTQYF. The chain links TRBV7-2 to TRBJ2-3, with D maybe TRBD2 (6 bases). Germline CDR1 and CDR2: SGHTA and FQGNSA. V was trimmed by 1 base and J by 0 bases, leaving 20 bases between them. This CDR3 spans 19 amino acids.

This rearrangement joins TRBV14 to TRBJ2-3; TRBD1 is a possible D gene (6 bases). Looked up from germline, CDR1 is SGHDN and CDR2 is FVKESK. Trimming stripped 3 bases from V and 2 bases from J, with 21 bases between. The CDR3 is 18 residues long. The CDR3 sequence is CASSHLDRTPPYTDTQYF. The CDR3, as DNA: TGTGCCAGCAGCCACCTTGACAGGACCCCTCCTTACACAGATACGCAGTATTTT.